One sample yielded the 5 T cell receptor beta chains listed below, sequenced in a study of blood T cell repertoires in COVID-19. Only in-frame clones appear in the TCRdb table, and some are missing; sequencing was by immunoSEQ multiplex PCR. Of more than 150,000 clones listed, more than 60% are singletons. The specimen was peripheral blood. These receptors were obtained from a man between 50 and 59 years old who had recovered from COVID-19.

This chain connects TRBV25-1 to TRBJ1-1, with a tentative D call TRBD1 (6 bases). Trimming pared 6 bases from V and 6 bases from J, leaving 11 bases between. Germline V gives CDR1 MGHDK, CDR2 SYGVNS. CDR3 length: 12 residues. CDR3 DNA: TGTGCCAGCAGGACGACAGGACCTGAAGCTTTCTTT. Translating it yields CASRTTGPEAFF. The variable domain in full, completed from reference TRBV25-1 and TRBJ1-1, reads EADIYQTPRYLVIGTGKKITLECSQTMGHDKMYWYQQDPGMELHLIHYSYGVNSTEKGDLSSESTVSRIRTEHFPLTLESARPSHTSQYLCASRTTGPEAFFGQGTRLTVV.

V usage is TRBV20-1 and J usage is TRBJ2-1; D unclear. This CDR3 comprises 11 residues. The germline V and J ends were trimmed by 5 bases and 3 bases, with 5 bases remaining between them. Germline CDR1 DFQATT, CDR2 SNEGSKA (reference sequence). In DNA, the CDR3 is TGCAGTGCTCCCTTCTACAATGAGCAGTTCTTC. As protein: CSAPFYNEQFF.

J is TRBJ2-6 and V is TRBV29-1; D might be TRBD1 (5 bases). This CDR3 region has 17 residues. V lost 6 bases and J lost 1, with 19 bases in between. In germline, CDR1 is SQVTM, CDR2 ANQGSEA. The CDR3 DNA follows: TGCAGCGTGTGGGGTACAGGATCCCTTTCTGGGGCCAACGTCCTGACTTTC. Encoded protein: CSVWGTGSLSGANVLTF.

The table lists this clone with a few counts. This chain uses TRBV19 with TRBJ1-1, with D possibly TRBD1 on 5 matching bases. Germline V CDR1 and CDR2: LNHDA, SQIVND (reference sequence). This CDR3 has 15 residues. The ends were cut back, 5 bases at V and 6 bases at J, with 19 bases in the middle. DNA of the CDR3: TGTGCCAGTAGTGGCTCCAGGGAATTTGGCTCTGAAGCTTTCTTT. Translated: CASSGSREFGSEAFF.

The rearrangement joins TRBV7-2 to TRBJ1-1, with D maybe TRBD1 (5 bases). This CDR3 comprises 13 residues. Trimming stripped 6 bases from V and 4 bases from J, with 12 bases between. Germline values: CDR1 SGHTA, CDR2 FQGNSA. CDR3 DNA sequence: TGTGCCAGCAGTCAGGGTGGTAGCACTGAAGCTTTCTTT. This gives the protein CASSQGGSTEAFF.